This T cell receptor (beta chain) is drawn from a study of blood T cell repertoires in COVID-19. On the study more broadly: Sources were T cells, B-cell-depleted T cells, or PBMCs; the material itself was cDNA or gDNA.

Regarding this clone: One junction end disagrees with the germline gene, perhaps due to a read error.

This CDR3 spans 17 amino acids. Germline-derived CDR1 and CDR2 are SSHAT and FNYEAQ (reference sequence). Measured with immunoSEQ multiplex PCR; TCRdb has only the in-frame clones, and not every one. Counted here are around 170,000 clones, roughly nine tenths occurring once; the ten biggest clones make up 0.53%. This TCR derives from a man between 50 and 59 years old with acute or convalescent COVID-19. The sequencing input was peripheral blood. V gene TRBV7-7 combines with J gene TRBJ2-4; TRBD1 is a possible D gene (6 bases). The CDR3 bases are TGTGCTAGCAGCTTAGACGGACAGATAGTAGCCAAAAACATTCAGTACTTC. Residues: CASSLDGQIVAKNIQYF.